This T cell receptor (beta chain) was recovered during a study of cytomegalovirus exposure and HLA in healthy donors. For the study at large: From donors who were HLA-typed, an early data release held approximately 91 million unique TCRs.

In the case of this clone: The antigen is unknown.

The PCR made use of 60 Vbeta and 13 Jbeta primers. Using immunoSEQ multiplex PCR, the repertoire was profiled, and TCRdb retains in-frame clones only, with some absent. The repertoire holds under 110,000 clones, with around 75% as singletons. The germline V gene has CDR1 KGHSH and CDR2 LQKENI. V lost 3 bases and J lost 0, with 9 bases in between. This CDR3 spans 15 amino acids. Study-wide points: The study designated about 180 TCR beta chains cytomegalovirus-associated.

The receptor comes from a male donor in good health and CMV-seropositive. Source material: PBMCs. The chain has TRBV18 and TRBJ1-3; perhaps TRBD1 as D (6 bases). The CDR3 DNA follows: TGTGCCAGCTCACCGTTGGACAGCTCTGGAAACACCATATATTTT. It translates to CASSPLDSSGNTIYF.